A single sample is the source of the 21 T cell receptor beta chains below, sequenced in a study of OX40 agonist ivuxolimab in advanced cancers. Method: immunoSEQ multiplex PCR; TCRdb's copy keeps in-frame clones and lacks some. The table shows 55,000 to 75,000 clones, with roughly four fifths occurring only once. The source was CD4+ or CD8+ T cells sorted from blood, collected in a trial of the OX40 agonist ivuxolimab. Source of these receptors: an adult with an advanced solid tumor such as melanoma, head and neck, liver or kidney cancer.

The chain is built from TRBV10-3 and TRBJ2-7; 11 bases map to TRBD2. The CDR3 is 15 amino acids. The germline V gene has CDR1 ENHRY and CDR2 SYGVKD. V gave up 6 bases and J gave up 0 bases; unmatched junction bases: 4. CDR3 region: CAIRGTSGTSYEQYF. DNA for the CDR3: TGTGCCATCAGGGGGACTAGCGGTACCTCCTACGAGCAGTACTTC.

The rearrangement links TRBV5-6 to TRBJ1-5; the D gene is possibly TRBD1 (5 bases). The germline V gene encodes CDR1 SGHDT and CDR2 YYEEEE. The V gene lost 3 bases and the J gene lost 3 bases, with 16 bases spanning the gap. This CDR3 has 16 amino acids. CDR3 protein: CASSSYEGRNNQPQHF. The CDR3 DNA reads TGTGCCAGCAGCTCGTACGAGGGACGGAACAATCAGCCCCAGCATTTT. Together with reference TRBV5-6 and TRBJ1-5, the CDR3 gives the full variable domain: DAGVTQSPTHLIKTRGQQVTLRCSPKSGHDTVSWYQQALGQGPQFIFQYYEEEERQRGNFPDRFSGHQFPNYSSELNVNALLLGDSALYLCASSSYEGRNNQPQHFGDGTRLSIL.

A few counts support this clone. In DNA, the CDR3 is TGTGCCAGCAGTTCCTCTAGCGGGAGATCCTACAATGAGCAGTTCTTC. This encodes CASSSSSGRSYNEQFF. The chain employs TRBV2 and TRBJ2-1; 10 bases align to TRBD2. The CDR3 covers 16 residues. The germline V gene encodes CDR1 SNHLY and CDR2 FYNNEI. With V trimmed by 5 bases and J by 1 base, 5 bases remained unmatched.

CDR3 coding DNA: TGTGCCAGCTCAGCGACAGAGCAAGAGACCCAGTACTTC. Amino acids: CASSATEQETQYF. The chain joins TRBV18 to TRBJ2-5, with TRBD1 as a possible D gene (5 bases). This CDR3 has 13 amino acids. V lost 5 bases and J lost 2, with 9 bases in between. Germline assignment: CDR1 KGHSH and CDR2 LQKENI.

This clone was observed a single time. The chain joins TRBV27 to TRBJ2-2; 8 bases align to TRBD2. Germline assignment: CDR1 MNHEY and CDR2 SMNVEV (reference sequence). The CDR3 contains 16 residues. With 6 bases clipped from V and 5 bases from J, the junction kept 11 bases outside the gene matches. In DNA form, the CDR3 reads TGTGCCAGCAGCCTCACAACCGGGAGGGTAACCGGGGAGCTGTTTTTT. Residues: CASSLTTGRVTGELFF.

The chain's CDR3 is CASSLGGTGGYEQYF. The CDR3, as DNA: TGTGCCAGCAGCTTAGGTGGGACAGGCGGGTACGAGCAGTACTTC. The rearrangement uses TRBV11-2 and TRBJ2-7; the match to TRBD1 covers 8 bases. After removal of 1 base from V and 4 bases from J, the junction contained 6 bases not matched to a gene. Germline assignment: CDR1 SGHAT and CDR2 FQNNGV. The CDR3 spans 15 residues.

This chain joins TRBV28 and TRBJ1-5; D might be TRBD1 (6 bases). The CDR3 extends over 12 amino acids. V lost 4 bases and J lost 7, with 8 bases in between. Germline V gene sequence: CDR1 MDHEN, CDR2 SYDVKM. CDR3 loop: CASSSGAQPQHF. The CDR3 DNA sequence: TGTGCCAGCAGTTCAGGGGCCCAGCCCCAGCATTTT.

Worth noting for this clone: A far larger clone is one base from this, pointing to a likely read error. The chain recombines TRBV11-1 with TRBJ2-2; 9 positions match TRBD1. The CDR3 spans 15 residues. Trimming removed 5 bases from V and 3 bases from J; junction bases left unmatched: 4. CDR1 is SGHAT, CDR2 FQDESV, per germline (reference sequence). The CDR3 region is CASSLRDRDTGELFF. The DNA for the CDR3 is TGTGCCAGCAGCCTTCGGGACAGGGACACCGGGGAGCTGTTTTTT.

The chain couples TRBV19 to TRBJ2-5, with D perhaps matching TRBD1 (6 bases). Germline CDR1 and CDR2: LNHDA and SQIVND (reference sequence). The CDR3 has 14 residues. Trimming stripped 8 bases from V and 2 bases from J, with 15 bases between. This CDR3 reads CASHAPGAQETQYF. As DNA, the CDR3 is TGTGCCAGTCACGCGCCAGGGGCACAAGAGACCCAGTACTTC.

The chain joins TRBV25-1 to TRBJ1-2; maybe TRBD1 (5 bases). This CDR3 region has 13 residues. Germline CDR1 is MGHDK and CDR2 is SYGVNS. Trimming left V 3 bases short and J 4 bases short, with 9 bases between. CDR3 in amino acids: CASSESGPYGYTF. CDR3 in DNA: TGTGCCAGCAGTGAGTCGGGACCCTATGGCTACACCTTC.

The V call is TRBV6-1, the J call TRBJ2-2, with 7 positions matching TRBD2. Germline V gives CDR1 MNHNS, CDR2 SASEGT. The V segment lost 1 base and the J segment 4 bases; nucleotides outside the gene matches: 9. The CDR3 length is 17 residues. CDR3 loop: CASSEGFWGGGTGELFF. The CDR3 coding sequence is TGTGCCAGCAGTGAAGGGTTCTGGGGGGGAGGCACCGGGGAGCTGTTTTTT.

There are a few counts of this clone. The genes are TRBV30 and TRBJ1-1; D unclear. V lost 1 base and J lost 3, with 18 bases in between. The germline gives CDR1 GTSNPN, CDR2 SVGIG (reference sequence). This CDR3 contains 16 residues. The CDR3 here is CAWSDQMRGWDTEAFF. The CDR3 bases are TGTGCCTGGAGTGATCAGATGCGGGGATGGGACACTGAAGCTTTCTTT.

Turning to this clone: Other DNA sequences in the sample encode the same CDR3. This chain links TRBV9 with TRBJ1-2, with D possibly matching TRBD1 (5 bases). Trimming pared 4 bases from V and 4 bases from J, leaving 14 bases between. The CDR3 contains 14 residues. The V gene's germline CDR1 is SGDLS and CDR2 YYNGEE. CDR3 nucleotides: TGTGCCAGCAGCCCCCCGGGGGGGGGCTATGGCTACACCTTC. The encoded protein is CASSPPGGGYGYTF.

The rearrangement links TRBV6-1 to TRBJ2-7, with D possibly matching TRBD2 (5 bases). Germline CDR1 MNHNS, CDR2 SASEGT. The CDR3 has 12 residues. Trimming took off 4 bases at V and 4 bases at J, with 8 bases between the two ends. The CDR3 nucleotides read TGTGCCAGCAGTGCCGGACTTTACGAGCAGTACTTC. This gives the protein CASSAGLYEQYF.

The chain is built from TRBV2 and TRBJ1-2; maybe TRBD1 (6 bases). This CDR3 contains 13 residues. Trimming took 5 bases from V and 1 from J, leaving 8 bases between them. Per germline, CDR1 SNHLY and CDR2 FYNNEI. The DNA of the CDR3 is TGTGCCAGCAGTACACAGGGTAACTATGGCTACACCTTC. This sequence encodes CASSTQGNYGYTF.

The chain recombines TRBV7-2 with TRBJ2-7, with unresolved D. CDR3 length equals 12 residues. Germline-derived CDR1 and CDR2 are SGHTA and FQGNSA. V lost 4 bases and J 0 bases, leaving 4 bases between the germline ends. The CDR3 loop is CASSSFSYEQYF. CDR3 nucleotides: TGTGCCAGCAGCTCCTTCTCCTACGAGCAGTACTTC.

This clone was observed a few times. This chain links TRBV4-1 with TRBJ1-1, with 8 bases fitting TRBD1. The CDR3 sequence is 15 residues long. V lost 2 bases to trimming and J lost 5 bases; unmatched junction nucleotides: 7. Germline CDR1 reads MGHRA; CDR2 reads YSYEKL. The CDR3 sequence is CASSQPRDRRTEAFF. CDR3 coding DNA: TGCGCCAGCAGCCAACCCCGGGACAGGAGAACTGAAGCTTTCTTT.

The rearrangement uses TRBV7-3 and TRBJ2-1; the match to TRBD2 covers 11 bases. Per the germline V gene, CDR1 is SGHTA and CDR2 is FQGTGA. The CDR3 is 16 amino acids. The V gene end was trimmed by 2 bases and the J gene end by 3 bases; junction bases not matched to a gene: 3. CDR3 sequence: CASSLAGLAVYNEQFF. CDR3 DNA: TGTGCCAGCAGCTTAGCGGGACTAGCGGTCTACAATGAGCAGTTCTTC.

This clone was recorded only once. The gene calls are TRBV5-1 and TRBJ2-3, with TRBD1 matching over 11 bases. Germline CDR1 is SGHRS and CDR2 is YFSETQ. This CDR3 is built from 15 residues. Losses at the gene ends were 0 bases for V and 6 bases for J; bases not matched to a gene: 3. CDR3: CASSLGDRGSDTQYF. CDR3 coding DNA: TGCGCCAGCAGCTTGGGGGACAGGGGGTCCGATACGCAGTATTTT.

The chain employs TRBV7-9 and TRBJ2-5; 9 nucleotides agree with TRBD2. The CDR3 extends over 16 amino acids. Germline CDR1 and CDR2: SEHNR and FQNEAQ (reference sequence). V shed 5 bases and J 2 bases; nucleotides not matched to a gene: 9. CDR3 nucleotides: TGTGCCAGCAGCCCTAGCGGGGCCTTGGCGCAAGAGACCCAGTACTTC. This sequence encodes CASSPSGALAQETQYF.

The CDR3 DNA sequence: TGTGCCAGCAGTGAAATCGGGGGTAAACTGTTTTTT. Amino acids: CASSEIGGKLFF. V gene TRBV6-1 combines with J gene TRBJ1-4; the D gene is possibly TRBD1 (5 bases). The CDR3 has 12 amino acids. The germline gives CDR1 MNHNS, CDR2 SASEGT. The V end was cut by 2 bases, the J end by 11 bases, with 9 bases between.